The rows below give T cell receptor beta chains drawn from one sample of a study of T cell repertoires in cytomegalovirus infection. TCRdb re-called the reads through MiXCR, storing one row per CDR3 protein. The sample shows 700,000 to 850,000 distinct CDR3 sequences, approximately 32% of them seen only once. These receptors are not linked to any known antigen. Sequencing used cultured CD8+ T cells from PBMCs, obtained from culture after CMV antigen stimulation. The source is a human donor in good health (CMV status not recorded). Some clones in this sample may be carry-over from other donors' samples. The CDR3 runs from the conserved cysteine through the conserved F or W. A D gene is named only where the DNA matches it firmly. Only part of the rows carry a size: once, few, many, or a class if the clone is expanded.

V	D	J	size	CDR3	DNA
TRBV27	-	TRBJ1-4	few	CASTLLGARREKLFF	TGTGCCAGCACCCTACTAGGGGCCCGGCGGGAAAAACTGTTTTTT
TRBV19	-	TRBJ1-4	-	CASNHGGGNEKLFF	TGTGCCAGTAACCACGGTGGAGGTAATGAAAAACTGTTTTTT
TRBV7-2	-	TRBJ2-7	many	CASSLGQDYFPYEQYF	TGTGCCAGCAGCTTAGGGCAGGATTATTTCCCCTACGAGCAGTACTTC
TRBV19	TRBD2	TRBJ2-1	-	CASSLASGYYEQFF	TGTGCCAGTAGTCTGGCTAGCGGTTACTATGAGCAGTTCTTC
TRBV12-3/TRBV12-4	-	TRBJ1-2	-	CASSTDFQGYTF	TGTGCCAGCAGTACGGACTTTCAGGGCTACACCTTC
TRBV19	-	TRBJ2-5	-	CASRPLAAAGETQYF	TGTGCCAGTAGACCCTTGGCGGCGGCAGGGGAGACCCAGTACTTC
TRBV6-5	-	TRBJ1-5	-	CASRPSFLLPPSGNQPQHF	TGTGCCAGCAGACCCTCTTTCCTCTTACCCCCTTCGGGCAATCAGCCCCAGCATTTT
TRBV20-1	TRBD1	TRBJ1-2	-	CSARGRGLWGYTF	TGCAGTGCTAGAGGCAGGGGGCTGTGGGGCTACACCTTC
TRBV4-2	-	TRBJ2-7	-	CASSQEEGAVSYEQYF	TGTGCCAGCAGCCAAGAGGAGGGGGCCGTCTCCTACGAGCAGTACTTC
TRBV4-1	TRBD1	TRBJ1-1	-	CASSQDRARNTEAFF	TGCGCCAGTAGCCAAGACAGGGCCAGGAACACTGAAGCTTTCTTT
TRBV7-6	-	TRBJ2-6	many	CASSSRGLGAGVLTF	TGTGCCAGCAGCTCCCGAGGTCTGGGGGCCGGCGTCCTGACTTTC
TRBV6-6	TRBD2	TRBJ2-5	few	CASNQAGGLETQYF	TGTGCCAGCAATCAAGCGGGGGGGCTTGAGACCCAGTACTTC
TRBV9	-	TRBJ1-2	-	CASSVSWVFGYTF	TGTGCCAGCAGCGTATCCTGGGTGTTCGGCTACACCTTC
TRBV7-8	-	TRBJ2-1	many	CASSLDSGPGIEQFF	TGTGCCAGCAGCTTAGATTCGGGCCCTGGAATTGAGCAGTTCTTC
TRBV10-2	TRBD2	TRBJ2-1	few	CASRRGGQKNNEQFF	TGCGCCAGCAGGCGGGGGGGCCAAAAGAACAATGAGCAGTTCTTC
TRBV6-8	-	TRBJ1-2	-	CASRILQASRRGYTF	TGTGCCAGCAGGATATTACAGGCGTCTAGGCGTGGCTACACCTTC
TRBV4-3	-	TRBJ1-4	-	CASSHTGHEKLFF	TGCGCCAGCAGCCATACCGGGCATGAAAAACTGTTTTTT
TRBV7-9	-	TRBJ2-3	few	CASSPIRQVVLTDTQYF	TGTGCCAGCAGCCCAATTAGACAAGTTGTACTCACAGATACGCAGTATTTT
TRBV5-4	TRBD1	TRBJ1-5	few	CASSVMGQGDQPQHF	TGTGCCAGCAGCGTAATGGGACAGGGTGACCAGCCCCAGCATTTT
TRBV27	TRBD2	TRBJ2-1	once	CASSWTAGDNEQFF	TGTGCCAGCAGTTGGACAGCGGGAGACAATGAGCAGTTCTTC
TRBV7-9	-	TRBJ2-2	few	CASSLSYPWTGELFF	TGTGCCAGCAGCTTATCATATCCTTGGACCGGGGAGCTGTTTTTT
TRBV7-9	TRBD1	TRBJ1-2	-	CASSLGAGGEYGYTF	TGTGCCAGCAGCTTAGGTGCAGGGGGAGAGTATGGCTACACCTTC
TRBV24-1	-	TRBJ2-1	-	CATSDLPGRASPYYNEQFF	TGTGCCACCAGTGATCTCCCGGGACGGGCTTCCCCATACTACAATGAGCAGTTCTTC
TRBV7-2	-	TRBJ2-5	many	CASSFRDTLGETQYF	TGTGCCAGCAGCTTCCGGGACACCCTCGGAGAGACCCAGTACTTC
TRBV11-2	-	TRBJ1-2	-	CASSLNPREFANYGYTF	TGTGCCAGCAGCTTAAACCCCCGGGAATTCGCTAACTATGGCTACACCTTC
TRBV4-2	TRBD1	TRBJ1-1	few	CASSQVGTGNTEAFF	TGTGCCAGCAGCCAAGTGGGGACAGGGAACACTGAAGCTTTCTTT
TRBV7-2	-	TRBJ2-1	few	CASSSPRGITYNEQFF	TGTGCCAGCAGCTCTCCTCGGGGGATCACCTACAATGAGCAGTTCTTC
TRBV20-1	-	TRBJ1-5	once	CSARDSATLASNQPQHF	TGCAGTGCTAGAGACTCGGCTACATTAGCTAGCAATCAGCCCCAGCATTTT
TRBV7-6	TRBD1	TRBJ1-2	once	CANSLEDRGRFGYTF	TGTGCCAACAGCTTAGAAGACAGGGGTCGTTTTGGCTACACCTTC
TRBV5-1	TRBD1	TRBJ1-4	-	CASSSGGPNEKLFF	TGCGCCAGCAGCTCAGGGGGCCCTAATGAAAAACTGTTTTTT
TRBV7-6	-	TRBJ2-6	many	CATDDRSGANVLTF	TGTGCCACCGACGACAGATCTGGGGCCAACGTCCTGACTTTC
TRBV29-1	-	TRBJ1-2	once	CSVPTGGYTF	TGCAGCGTTCCTACGGGGGGCTACACCTTC
TRBV19	TRBD1	TRBJ2-3	-	CASRSGQGYTDTQYF	TGTGCCAGTAGATCGGGACAGGGCTACACAGATACGCAGTATTTT
TRBV14	-	TRBJ2-2	-	CASSQDGRSRNTGELFF	TGTGCCAGCAGCCAAGATGGACGGAGCCGGAACACCGGGGAGCTGTTTTTT
TRBV6-2/TRBV6-3	-	TRBJ2-5	-	CASTQWGQNGETQYF	TGTGCCAGCACCCAGTGGGGCCAAAATGGAGAGACCCAGTACTTC
TRBV28	-	TRBJ2-4	few	CASSPGPINIQYF	TGTGCCAGCAGCCCCGGGCCGATAAACATTCAGTACTTC
TRBV25-1	-	TRBJ2-4	-	CASSEWRGQGIQYF	TGTGCCAGCAGTGAATGGAGGGGGCAAGGCATTCAGTACTTC
TRBV7-6	TRBD1	TRBJ1-1	few	CASSVLAGGTEAFF	TGTGCCAGCAGCGTGTTGGCAGGGGGGACTGAAGCTTTCTTT
TRBV4-3	-	TRBJ2-3	-	CASSQDPVVTDTQYF	TGCGCCAGCAGCCAAGATCCCGTGGTCACAGATACGCAGTATTTT
TRBV10-3	TRBD1	TRBJ1-5	few	CAISDRTGVNQPQHF	TGTGCCATCAGTGATCGGACAGGGGTTAATCAGCCCCAGCATTTT